Following are 17 T cell receptor beta chains from one sample sequenced in a study of cytomegalovirus exposure and HLA in healthy donors (dated by TCRdb to about 2017). Receptors were amplified or captured by the immunoSEQ multiplex PCR assay. For the multiplex PCR, a mixture combining 60 forward primers for TCR Vbeta segments and 13 reverse primers for TCR Jbeta segments was used. TCRdb took over this immuneACCESS table, retaining in-frame rearrangements with V and J assigned. Such tables are incomplete; in checked studies, under half of the missing clones stem from an unresolved V gene, and the remainder is unexplained. The sample table records around 170,000 clones; around three quarters of these occur just once. The ten top clones hold about 2.1% of the sample. Sequenced: PBMCs. These receptors all come from a woman aged 30 to 39 in good health and CMV-seronegative.

The chain is built from TRBV7-9 and TRBJ1-6; D might be TRBD1 (5 bases). CDR3 length: 15 residues. Germline V lookup: CDR1 SEHNR, CDR2 FQNEAQ (reference sequence). V was pared by 5 bases and J by 5 bases, with 13 bases between. CDR3 loop: CASSTYGRDNSPLHF. DNA of the CDR3: TGTGCCAGCAGCACCTACGGCAGGGATAATTCACCCCTCCACTTT.

Comment on this clone: One junction end disagrees with the germline gene, perhaps due to a read error. V gene TRBV7-7 combines with J gene TRBJ1-3; 7 bases are a match to TRBD1. The length of the CDR3 is 18 residues. Germline V gene lookup returns CDR1 SSHAT and CDR2 FNYEAQ (reference sequence). The CDR3 is CASSLARYRGTWGNTIYF. The CDR3 nucleotides read TGTGCTAGCAGCTTAGCGCGGTACAGGGGAACGTGGGGAAACACCATATATTTT.

This chain joins TRBV7-2 and TRBJ1-6; tentative D call: TRBD1 (5 bases). V shed 5 bases and J shed 10 bases, with 21 bases lying between them. CDR3 length: 16 residues. CDR1 SGHTA and CDR2 FQGNSA come from the germline V gene. The CDR3 DNA reads TGTGCCAGCAGCCCGAAGCGGTTCAGGGAGGAATCACCCCTCCACTTT. Translating gives CASSPKRFREESPLHF.

V usage is TRBV7-2 and J usage is TRBJ2-3; D remains unclear. Trimming pared 1 base from V and 2 bases from J, leaving 7 bases between. CDR1 is SGHTA and CDR2 is FQGNSA in the germline V gene. This CDR3 is built from 14 residues. The CDR3 nucleotides are TGTGCCAGCAGCTTAGAACTAACCACAGATACGCAGTATTTT. Translation: CASSLELTTDTQYF.

This clone has a handful of counts. The rearrangement joins TRBV25-1 to TRBJ2-2, with D tentatively TRBD2 (6 bases). The CDR3 has 15 residues. V lost 3 bases and J 4 bases, leaving 12 bases between the germline ends. The germline V gene encodes CDR1 MGHDK and CDR2 SYGVNS. The CDR3 sequence is CASSEALAGTGELFF. As DNA, the CDR3 is TGTGCCAGCAGTGAGGCACTAGCTGGCACCGGGGAGCTGTTTTTT.

The count of this clone is one. The genes are TRBV14 and TRBJ2-5; a possible D gene is TRBD1 (6 bases). The CDR3 is 15 amino acids. Germline V gene sequence: CDR1 SGHDN, CDR2 FVKESK. V lost 3 bases and J lost 2, with 13 bases in between. In DNA, the CDR3 is TGTGCCAGCAGCCACCGAACAGGGTTTCAAGAGACCCAGTACTTC. This encodes CASSHRTGFQETQYF.

Note on this clone: The sample has other DNA sequences that encode this CDR3 too. The chain recombines TRBV29-1 with TRBJ2-7; D may be TRBD1 (6 bases). This CDR3 is 12 amino acids long. V shed 4 bases and J shed 1 base, with 8 bases lying between them. Germline lookup yields CDR1 SQVTM and CDR2 ANQGSEA. The CDR3 sequence is CSVGTASYEQYF. In nucleotides, the CDR3 is TGCAGCGTTGGGACAGCGTCCTACGAGCAGTACTTC.

J is TRBJ2-2 and V is TRBV15; D may be TRBD1 (5 bases). CDR1 and CDR2 (germline): LNHNV, YYDKDF (reference sequence). Trimming removed 6 bases at V and 5 bases at J, with 13 bases between. There are 14 residues in the CDR3. The CDR3 nucleotides are TGTGCCACCAGGCTTCAGGGTTGGACCGGGGAGCTGTTTTTT. This gives the protein CATRLQGWTGELFF. The variable domain in full, with the rest retrieved from reference TRBV15 and TRBJ2-2, is DAMVIQNPRYQVTQFGKPVTLSCSQTLNHNVMYWYQQKSSQAPKLLFHYYDKDFNNEADTPDNFQSRRPNTSFCFLDIRSPGLGDTAMYLCATRLQGWTGELFFGEGSRLTVL.

V usage is TRBV6-1 and J usage is TRBJ2-3; the match to TRBD1 covers 8 bases. J was trimmed by 3 bases and V by 4 bases; bases with no gene match: 12. CDR3 length equals 17 residues. Germline V gene data show CDR1 as MNHNS and CDR2 as SASEGT. The CDR3 DNA reads as TGTGCCAGCAGTGTTCAGGGGGCGGGCGTATGGACAGATACGCAGTATTTT. Encoded protein: CASSVQGAGVWTDTQYF.

J is TRBJ2-5 and V is TRBV30; 12 bases align to TRBD2. There are 17 residues in the CDR3. Germline lookup yields CDR1 GTSNPN and CDR2 SVGIG (reference sequence). The J segment lost 5 bases and the V segment lost 3 bases, leaving 13 bases of the junction unmatched. The CDR3 DNA sequence: TGTGCCTGGAGCAGCGGGCTAGCGGGGGGGCAGTATGAGACCCAGTACTTC. As protein: CAWSSGLAGGQYETQYF.

This clone has more than one count but fewer than ten. The CDR3 DNA reads as TGTGCCAGCAGTGAAGCGGTCTCTTTAGCTAATTCACCCCTCCACTTT. It translates to CASSEAVSLANSPLHF. The V call is TRBV2, the J call TRBJ1-6, with D hard to call. This CDR3 has 16 amino acids. Per germline, CDR1 SNHLY and CDR2 FYNNEI. The V end was cut by 0 bases, the J end by 6 bases, with 12 bases between.

The chain recombines TRBV7-2 with TRBJ2-2; 9 nucleotides align to TRBD1. With 5 bases clipped from V and 6 bases from J, the junction kept 7 bases outside the gene matches. This CDR3 has 15 residues. Germline V CDR1 and CDR2: SGHTA, FQGNSA. Here the CDR3 reads CASSPDGTGPGELFF. The CDR3 region has the DNA TGTGCCAGCAGCCCAGACGGGACAGGGCCCGGGGAGCTGTTTTTT.

V is TRBV4-3 and J is TRBJ1-5; perhaps TRBD1 as D (5 bases). CDR3 length: 15 residues. Germline V gives CDR1 LGHNA, CDR2 YSLEER. Trimming took off 0 bases at V and 6 bases at J, with 12 bases between the two ends. The CDR3 DNA reads TGCGCCAGCAGCCAAGACATCCAGGGAGGTCAGCCCCAGCATTTT. Translation: CASSQDIQGGQPQHF.

The chain carries TRBV9 and TRBJ1-1; D remains ambiguous. V was clipped by 6 bases and J by 3 bases, with 18 bases between them. This CDR3 is built from 15 residues. The germline CDR1 and CDR2 sequences are SGDLS and YYNGEE. CDR3 loop: CASTPGGYLHTEAFF. CDR3 DNA: TGTGCCAGCACCCCCGGCGGGTACTTACACACTGAAGCTTTCTTT.

This chain connects TRBV2 to TRBJ2-7; 8 nucleotides align to TRBD1. The CDR3 is 14 residues long. V lost 7 bases, J lost 6 bases, and 11 bases stayed unmatched. CDR1 and CDR2 (germline): SNHLY, FYNNEI. The CDR3 sequence: CASTRTGLLSEQYF. Written as DNA, the CDR3 is TGTGCCAGCACCCGGACAGGGCTGTTGAGCGAGCAGTACTTC.

The chain uses TRBV5-1 and TRBJ2-7; D not certain. This CDR3 spans 13 amino acids. In germline, CDR1 is SGHRS, CDR2 YFSETQ. Trimming pared 1 base from V and 5 bases from J, leaving 10 bases between. The CDR3 loop is CASSLIQSHEQYF. DNA for the CDR3: TGCGCCAGCAGCTTGATACAGTCCCACGAGCAGTACTTC. Full variable domain (missing parts from reference TRBV5-1 and TRBJ2-7): KAGVTQTPRYLIKTRGQQVTLSCSPISGHRSVSWYQQTPGQGLQFLFEYFSETQRNKGNFPGRFSGRQFSNSRSEMNVSTLELGDSALYLCASSLIQSHEQYFGPGTRLTVT.

This sequence joins TRBV18 and TRBJ2-2; TRBD2 matches at 11 bases. Germline-derived CDR1 and CDR2 are KGHSH and LQKENI. The CDR3 has 20 amino acids. J lost 0 bases, V lost 2 bases, and 11 bases had no gene match. Here the CDR3 reads CASSPKSASGGPANTGELFF. CDR3 DNA sequence: TGTGCCAGCTCACCAAAGTCGGCTAGCGGGGGGCCCGCGAACACCGGGGAGCTGTTTTTT.